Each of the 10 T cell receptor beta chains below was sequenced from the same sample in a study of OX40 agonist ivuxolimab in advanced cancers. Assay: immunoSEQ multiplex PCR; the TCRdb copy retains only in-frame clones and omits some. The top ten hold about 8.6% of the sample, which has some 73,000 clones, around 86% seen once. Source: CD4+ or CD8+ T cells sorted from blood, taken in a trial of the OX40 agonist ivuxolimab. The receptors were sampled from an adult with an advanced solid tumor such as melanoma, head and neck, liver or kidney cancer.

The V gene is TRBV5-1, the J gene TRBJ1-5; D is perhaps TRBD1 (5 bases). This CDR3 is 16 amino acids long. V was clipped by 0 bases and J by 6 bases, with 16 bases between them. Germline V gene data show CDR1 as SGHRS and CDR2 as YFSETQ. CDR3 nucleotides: TGCGCCAGCAGCTTGGTGCCCGGGGGGAGCGGTCAGCCCCAGCATTTT. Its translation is CASSLVPGGSGQPQHF.

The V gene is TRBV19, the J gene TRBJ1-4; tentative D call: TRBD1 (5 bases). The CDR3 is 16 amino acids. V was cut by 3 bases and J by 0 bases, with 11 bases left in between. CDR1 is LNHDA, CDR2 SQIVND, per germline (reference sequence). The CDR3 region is CASSIGGGATNEKLFF. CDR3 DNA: TGTGCCAGTAGTATCGGGGGTGGTGCAACTAATGAAAAACTGTTTTTT.

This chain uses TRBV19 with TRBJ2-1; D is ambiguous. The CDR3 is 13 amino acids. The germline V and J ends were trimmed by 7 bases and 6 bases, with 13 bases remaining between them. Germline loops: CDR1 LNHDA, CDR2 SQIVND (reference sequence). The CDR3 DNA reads TGTGCCAGTACCCCGTTGGGGTCCAATGAGCAGTTCTTC. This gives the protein CASTPLGSNEQFF.

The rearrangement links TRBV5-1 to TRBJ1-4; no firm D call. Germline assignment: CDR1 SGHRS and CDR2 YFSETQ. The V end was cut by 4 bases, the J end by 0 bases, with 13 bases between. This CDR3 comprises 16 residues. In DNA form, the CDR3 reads TGCGCCAGCAGCCGACTGGCCGTTGCAACTAATGAAAAACTGTTTTTT. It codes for CASSRLAVATNEKLFF.

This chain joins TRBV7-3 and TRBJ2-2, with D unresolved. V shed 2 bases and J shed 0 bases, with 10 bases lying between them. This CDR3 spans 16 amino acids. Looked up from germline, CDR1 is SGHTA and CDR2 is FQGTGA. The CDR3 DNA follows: TGTGCCAGCAGCTTACTACCTCAGACGAACACCGGGGAGCTGTTTTTT. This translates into CASSLLPQTNTGELFF.

The CDR3 spells CASSPWSGHLRVQYF. DNA for the CDR3: TGTGCCAGCTCACCTTGGAGCGGCCACCTACGAGTGCAGTACTTC. This chain connects TRBV18 to TRBJ2-7; D might be TRBD2 (5 bases). Deletions cut 3 bases from V and 9 bases from J, with 21 bases between. The V gene's germline CDR1 is KGHSH and CDR2 LQKENI. CDR3 length: 15 amino acids.

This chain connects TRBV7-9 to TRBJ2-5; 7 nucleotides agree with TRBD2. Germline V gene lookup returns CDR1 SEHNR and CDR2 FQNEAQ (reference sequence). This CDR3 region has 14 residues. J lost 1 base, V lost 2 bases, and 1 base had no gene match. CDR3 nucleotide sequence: TGTGCCAGCAGCTTAACGGGGGGCCAAGAGACCCAGTACTTC. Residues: CASSLTGGQETQYF.

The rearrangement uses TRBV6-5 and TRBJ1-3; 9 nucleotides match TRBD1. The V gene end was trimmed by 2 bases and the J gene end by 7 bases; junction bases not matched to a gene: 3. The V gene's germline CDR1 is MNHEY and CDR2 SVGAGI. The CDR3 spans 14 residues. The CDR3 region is CASSYGDRGNTIYF. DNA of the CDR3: TGTGCCAGCAGTTACGGCGACAGGGGGAACACCATATATTTT.

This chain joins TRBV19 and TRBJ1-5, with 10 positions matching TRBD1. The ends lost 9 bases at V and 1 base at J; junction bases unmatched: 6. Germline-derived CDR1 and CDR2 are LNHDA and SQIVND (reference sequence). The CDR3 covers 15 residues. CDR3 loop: CASRQGAVSNQPQHF. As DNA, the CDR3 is TGTGCCAGCCGACAGGGGGCGGTGAGCAATCAGCCCCAGCATTTT.

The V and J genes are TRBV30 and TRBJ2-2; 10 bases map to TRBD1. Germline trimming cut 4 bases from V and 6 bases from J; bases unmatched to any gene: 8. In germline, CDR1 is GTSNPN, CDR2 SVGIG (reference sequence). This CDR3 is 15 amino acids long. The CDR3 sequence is CAWTGDRGGAGELFF. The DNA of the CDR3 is TGTGCCTGGACAGGGGACAGGGGAGGAGCCGGGGAGCTGTTTTTT. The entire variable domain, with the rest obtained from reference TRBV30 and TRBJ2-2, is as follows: SQTIHQWPATLVQPVGSPLSLECTVEGTSNPNLYWYRQAAGRGLQLLFYSVGIGQISSEVPQNLSASRPQDRQFILSSKKLLLSDSGFYLCAWTGDRGGAGELFFGEGSRLTVL.